A selection of T cell receptor beta chains follows, all from one sample in a study of CD8+ T cells in alopecia areata. Sequencing used immunoSEQ multiplex PCR; TCRdb keeps in-frame clones, though not all of them. The table has some 130,000 clones, about 49% seen once. Sequenced material: CD8+ T cells sorted from blood, taken at week 0. All receptors derive from a human donor with alopecia areata. Each CDR3 is given with its conserved first and last residue. The D gene is left open where the match is weak. Only part of the rows carry a size: once, few, many, or a class if the clone is expanded.

D gene,clone size,V gene,J gene,CDR3 DNA,CDR3 protein
NA,NA,TRBV6-5,TRBJ1-2,TGTGCCAGCAGTTACTCGAGCGGTGAGAACTATGGCTACACCTTC,CASSYSSGENYGYTF
NA,NA,TRBV9,TRBJ2-7,TGTGCCAGCAGCGCCGGGACACTCGCCTACGAGCAGTACTTC,CASSAGTLAYEQYF
NA,once,TRBV6-5,TRBJ1-6,TGTGCCAGCAGTTACTCGATACAGGGTAATTCACCCCTCCACTTT,CASSYSIQGNSPLHF
NA,NA,TRBV5-4,TRBJ2-7,TGTGCCAGCAGCTCGAAACCCTACGAGCAGTACTTC,CASSSKPYEQYF
NA,NA,TRBV4-3,TRBJ1-2,TGCGCCAGCAGCCAAACCCCCGGAGATAGAGGCTACACCTTC,CASSQTPGDRGYTF
TRBD1,NA,TRBV5-8,TRBJ2-3,TGTGCCAGCAGCTTGGGGGGACAGGGGACAGATACGCAGTATTTT,CASSLGGQGTDTQYF
NA,NA,TRBV27,TRBJ2-6,TGTGCCAGCACTGGACTCTTCTCTGGGGCCAACGTCCTGACTTTC,CASTGLFSGANVLTF
TRBD1,NA,TRBV19,TRBJ2-7,TGTGCCAGTAGTCGGACAGGGACCGTCTACGAGCAGTACTTC,CASSRTGTVYEQYF
NA,NA,TRBV4-2,TRBJ1-1,TGTGCCAGCAGCCAAGGGACCGGGAGCGAGAACACTGAAGCTTTCTTT,CASSQGTGSENTEAFF
TRBD2,NA,TRBV7-3,TRBJ2-1,TGTGCCAGCAGCCCCCTCGCGGGGGGGCAGGATGAGCAGTTCTTC,CASSPLAGGQDEQFF
NA,NA,TRBV30,TRBJ1-6,TGTGCCTGGAGTGTCGATAATTCACCCCTCCACTTT,CAWSVDNSPLHF
NA,NA,TRBV4-1,TRBJ2-3,TGCGCCAGCAGCCAAGAAGACAGATCATTATCGTCTAGCACAGATACGCAGTATTTT,CASSQEDRSLSSSTDTQYF
NA,NA,TRBV13,TRBJ1-1,TGTGCCAGCAGCTTAGCCGAACAGGGGAACACTGAAGCTTTCTTT,CASSLAEQGNTEAFF
NA,NA,TRBV13,TRBJ2-7,TGTGCCAGCAGCTTAGGGAGTGCCTACGAGCAGTACTTC,CASSLGSAYEQYF
NA,NA,TRBV6-5,TRBJ1-2,TGTGCCAGCAGTTACTCCCCAGGGGAGTGGGGCTACACCTTC,CASSYSPGEWGYTF
NA,NA,TRBV25-1,TRBJ2-7,TGTGCCAGCAGCTCCATAGACAGCTCCTACGAGCAGTACTTC,CASSSIDSSYEQYF
TRBD1,few,TRBV5-1,TRBJ1-2,TGCGCCAGCAGCTTGGGGACAGGGTCCTATGTCGGCTACACCTTC,CASSLGTGSYVGYTF
NA,NA,TRBV15,TRBJ1-1,TGTGCCACCAGTTATCGGGGTTCTGCTGAAGCTTTCTTT,CATSYRGSAEAFF
TRBD1,NA,TRBV30,TRBJ1-1,TGTGCCTGGAGTGACTCGGACAGGGACACTGAAGCTTTCTTT,CAWSDSDRDTEAFF
NA,NA,TRBV27,TRBJ2-2,TGTGCCAGCAGTAACAGGGTGGGCACCGGGGAGCTGTTTTTT,CASSNRVGTGELFF